One sample yielded the 24 T cell receptor beta chains listed below, sequenced in a study of blood T cell repertoires in COVID-19. Profiling relied on immunoSEQ multiplex PCR, and the TCRdb table lists in-frame clones only, not all of them. Of 200,000 to 250,000 clones listed, under 90% are singletons. Specimen: peripheral blood. All receptors derive from a woman aged 80 or over with active or convalescent COVID-19.

This clone occurred once. The chain is built from TRBV5-1 and TRBJ1-5; TRBD1 matches at 9 bases. The CDR3 has 16 amino acids. V shed 0 bases, J shed 1 base, and the junction held 2 bases outside the gene matches. The V gene's germline CDR1 is SGHRS and CDR2 YFSETQ. CDR3 sequence reads: CASSLEGQGSNQPQHF. In DNA form, the CDR3 reads TGCGCCAGCAGCTTGGAAGGACAGGGGAGCAATCAGCCCCAGCATTTT.

This clone was seen only a few times. The V and J genes are TRBV5-1 and TRBJ2-5; TRBD1 might be the D (5 bases). The germline V and J ends were trimmed by 3 bases and 1 base, with 7 bases remaining between them. There are 13 residues in the CDR3. CDR1 is SGHRS and CDR2 is YFSETQ in the germline V gene. CDR3 sequence (DNA): TGCGCCAGCAGCTCCCAGGGCCAAGAGACCCAGTACTTC. It encodes CASSSQGQETQYF. The entire variable domain, with the rest obtained from reference TRBV5-1 and TRBJ2-5, is as follows: KAGVTQTPRYLIKTRGQQVTLSCSPISGHRSVSWYQQTPGQGLQFLFEYFSETQRNKGNFPGRFSGRQFSNSRSEMNVSTLELGDSALYLCASSSQGQETQYFGPGTRLLVL.

This rearrangement joins TRBV11-2 to TRBJ1-6; 11 bases align to TRBD1. Trimming cost V 3 bases and J 15 bases; bases outside gene matches: 1. This CDR3 has 12 residues. Germline CDR1 is SGHAT and CDR2 is FQNNGV. CDR3 nucleotides: TGTGCCAGCAGCTTGGACAGGGGGCGCCTCCACTTT. The encoded protein is CASSLDRGRLHF.

This chain connects TRBV3-1 (or the pseudogene TRBV3-2) to TRBJ2-7; TRBD2 matches at 12 bases. V gave up 1 base and J gave up 6 bases; unmatched junction bases: 7. The CDR3 has 16 amino acids. CDR1 and CDR2 from the germline V gene are LGHDT and YNNKEL (reference sequence). CDR3 DNA sequence: TGTGCCAGCAGCCAAGGCACGCCGGGACTAGCGGGCGAGCAGTACTTC. It specifies CASSQGTPGLAGEQYF.

The V gene is TRBV15, the J gene TRBJ2-1; TRBD2 aligns across 13 bases. This CDR3 region has 18 residues. CDR1 is LNHNV and CDR2 is YYDKDF in the germline V gene (reference sequence). The V gene end was trimmed by 0 bases and the J gene end by 1 base; junction bases not matched to a gene: 3. The CDR3 reads CATSRELAGGPSYNEQFF. CDR3 DNA sequence: TGTGCCACCAGCAGAGAACTAGCGGGAGGGCCGTCCTACAATGAGCAGTTCTTC.

The chain recombines TRBV28 with TRBJ1-2; D is possibly TRBD1 (6 bases). The CDR3 loop spans 16 amino acids. The V gene's germline CDR1 is MDHEN and CDR2 SYDVKM. Trimming cost V 2 bases and J 8 bases, with 21 bases left between them. The CDR3 bases are TGTGCCAGCAGTTTACGCAACCCCTCCCACAGGGTAGGCTACACCTTC. Residues: CASSLRNPSHRVGYTF.

V and J are TRBV29-1 and TRBJ2-1; D perhaps matches TRBD1 (5 bases). Germline-derived CDR1 and CDR2 are SQVTM and ANQGSEA. V was cut by 7 bases and J by 7 bases, with 14 bases left in between. This CDR3 region has 12 residues. The CDR3 loop reads CSARTHGNEQFF. The CDR3 bases are TGCAGCGCCCGGACACATGGGAATGAGCAGTTCTTC.

V is TRBV6-6 and J is TRBJ2-3; 9 bases match TRBD2. Germline loops: CDR1 MNHNY, CDR2 SVGAGI (reference sequence). The CDR3 contains 15 residues. The trim removed 5 bases at V and 1 base at J, leaving 4 bases unmatched. Here the CDR3 reads CASSPRTSGTDTQYF. As DNA, the CDR3 is TGTGCCAGCAGTCCGAGGACTAGCGGCACAGATACGCAGTATTTT.

This chain joins TRBV6-5 and TRBJ2-1, with D possibly matching TRBD2 (5 bases). Trimming took off 8 bases at V and 4 bases at J, with 12 bases between the two ends. The CDR3 has 13 amino acids. Germline assignment: CDR1 MNHEY and CDR2 SVGAGI. The CDR3 loop reads CASLGERYNEQFF. CDR3 in DNA: TGTGCCAGCCTTGGCGAGCGGTACAATGAGCAGTTCTTC.

J is TRBJ2-7 and V is TRBV2, with D maybe TRBD2 (6 bases). The CDR3 has 13 residues. Trimming removed 7 bases at V and 7 bases at J, with 17 bases between. In germline, CDR1 is SNHLY, CDR2 FYNNEI. In DNA form, the CDR3 reads TGTGCCAGCACGGAAGTCCGGGAGTTTGAGCAGTACTTC. It codes for CASTEVREFEQYF.

This chain links TRBV7-9 with TRBJ1-1, with D possibly being TRBD1 (5 bases). The V gene lost 5 bases and the J gene lost 0 bases, with 10 bases spanning the gap. The germline CDR1 and CDR2 sequences are SEHNR and FQNEAQ (reference sequence). The CDR3 runs to 14 residues. In DNA, the CDR3 is TGTGCCAGCAGCCAGACAGAATTGAACACTGAAGCTTTCTTT. Its protein is CASSQTELNTEAFF.

The V gene is TRBV29-1, the J gene TRBJ2-1, with no clear D. V dropped 4 bases and J dropped 2 bases, with 12 bases sitting between them. The CDR3 runs to 14 residues. From germline, CDR1 is SQVTM and CDR2 ANQGSEA. Written as DNA, the CDR3 is TGCAGCGTTGCATGGCGGAGCACCTACAATGAGCAGTTCTTC. Translated, it gives CSVAWRSTYNEQFF.

The CDR3 nucleotides read TGTGCCATCAGTGAGGGCGGGGCCGAGCAGTTCTTC. Residues: CAISEGGAEQFF. The chain links TRBV10-3 to TRBJ2-1, with a weak D call TRBD2 (6 bases). CDR3 size: 12 residues. CDR1 is ENHRY and CDR2 is SYGVKD in the germline V gene. The V gene lost 2 bases and the J gene lost 10 bases, with 9 bases spanning the gap.

The chain uses TRBV4-2 and TRBJ1-1, with 8 nucleotides matching TRBD1. The CDR3 consists of 16 residues. The trim removed 2 bases at V and 4 bases at J, leaving 9 bases unmatched. The V gene's germline CDR1 is LGHNA and CDR2 YNFKEQ. DNA for the CDR3: TGTGCCAGCAGCCAACACCCACAGGGGGGGACCACTGAAGCTTTCTTT. It is translated as CASSQHPQGGTTEAFF.

This sequence joins TRBV5-1 and TRBJ2-2, with D perhaps matching TRBD1 (6 bases). The V and J ends lost 2 bases and 6 bases respectively, with 14 bases between them. The CDR3 covers 15 residues. CDR1 is SGHRS, CDR2 YFSETQ, per germline. The CDR3 DNA reads TGCGCCAGCAGCTTCGTTTTAGCAGGGGCCGGGGAGCTGTTTTTT. This sequence encodes CASSFVLAGAGELFF.

The rearrangement uses TRBV5-4 and TRBJ2-4; TRBD2 matches 8 bases. This CDR3 spans 15 amino acids. Germline CDR1 is SGHNT and CDR2 is YYREEE (reference sequence). With V trimmed by 2 bases and J by 5 bases, 6 bases remained unmatched. The CDR3 coding sequence is TGTGCCAGCAGCTTACCCGGGACTAGGCAAAACATTCAGTACTTC. It codes for CASSLPGTRQNIQYF.

The chain combines TRBV5-1 with TRBJ1-1, with D possibly matching TRBD1 (5 bases). With 1 base removed from V and 1 base from J, the gap between germline ends came to 8 bases. The CDR3 is made up of 14 amino acids. From germline, CDR1 is SGHRS and CDR2 YFSETQ. Written as DNA, the CDR3 is TGCGCCAGCAGCTTGTGGCAGGGGAACACTGAAGCTTTCTTT. Residues: CASSLWQGNTEAFF.

V is TRBV28 and J is TRBJ2-7, with a tentative D call TRBD1 (6 bases). The V end lost 5 bases, the J end lost 3 bases, and 17 bases lay between the germline ends. The germline V gene encodes CDR1 MDHEN and CDR2 SYDVKM. This CDR3 contains 15 residues. Here the CDR3 DNA reads TGTGCCAGCAGTGAGACAGGCGGATTAAACTACGAGCAGTACTTC. Translating it yields CASSETGGLNYEQYF.

The rearrangement joins TRBV15 to TRBJ2-1, with D tentatively TRBD2 (6 bases). V was clipped by 4 bases and J by 4 bases, with 11 bases between them. This CDR3 has 14 residues. The germline gives CDR1 LNHNV, CDR2 YYDKDF (reference sequence). In nucleotides, the CDR3 is TGTGCCACCAGCAAGACTAGTCTTTACAATGAGCAGTTCTTC. Protein sequence: CATSKTSLYNEQFF.

V and J are TRBV27 and TRBJ2-2, with D hard to call. V was cut by 7 bases and J by 4 bases, with 13 bases left in between. Germline loops: CDR1 MNHEY, CDR2 SMNVEV (reference sequence). CDR3 length: 14 residues. The CDR3 here is CASNSMARTGELFF. The CDR3 coding sequence is TGTGCCAGCAATTCCATGGCCCGCACCGGGGAGCTGTTTTTT.

This clone was seen a few times. V is TRBV10-3 and J is TRBJ1-4; D unresolved. Trimming cost V 4 bases and J 5 bases, with 8 bases left between them. The CDR3 sequence is 13 residues long. Germline V gives CDR1 ENHRY, CDR2 SYGVKD. The CDR3 nucleotides read TGTGCCATCAGTGGGGCCCCAAATGAAAAACTGTTTTTT. It codes for CAISGAPNEKLFF.

This chain uses TRBV4-2 with TRBJ2-4; perhaps TRBD2 as D (7 bases). CDR3 size: 15 residues. V lost 1 base and J 9 bases, leaving 16 bases between the germline ends. The V gene's germline CDR1 is LGHNA and CDR2 YNFKEQ. For the CDR3, the DNA is TGTGCCAGCAGCCAAGGAGAGGGGGGGTTGAGCATTCAGTACTTC. Its translation is CASSQGEGGLSIQYF.

This chain links TRBV18 with TRBJ2-7; D gene unclear. This CDR3 is built from 12 residues. V shed 3 bases and J shed 2 bases, with 5 bases lying between them. Germline assignment: CDR1 KGHSH and CDR2 LQKENI. The chain's CDR3 is CASSPTTYEQYF. CDR3 coding DNA: TGTGCCAGCTCACCGACAACCTACGAGCAGTACTTC.

The chain recombines TRBV9 with TRBJ2-7, with a weak D call TRBD2 (6 bases). The CDR3 runs 13 residues. From germline, CDR1 is SGDLS and CDR2 YYNGEE. Trimming took 4 bases from V and 3 from J, leaving 11 bases between them. In DNA form, the CDR3 reads TGTGCCAGCAGCTGGAGGGACCACTACGAGCAGTACTTC. Protein product: CASSWRDHYEQYF.